This TCR beta chain was observed in a study of blood T cell repertoires in COVID-19. The assay was immunoSEQ multiplex PCR, and TCRdb's table has in-frame clones only and misses some. Of some 260,000 clones listed, around 90% are singletons. The CDR3 is made up of 18 amino acids. Germline V gene data show CDR1 as SGDLS and CDR2 as YYNGEE. Unmatched junction bases numbered 17, after V lost 4 bases and J lost 7 bases. Those who participated ranged in age from roughly 18 to 89 years and resided in about two dozen US areas. Cohort allocation depended upon clinical history that participants reported. Sequenced input: PBMCs or T cells enriched from blood (not recorded which). The chain employs TRBV9 and TRBJ2-2, with 9 bases aligning to TRBD2. The receptor's source is a woman younger than 45 with acute COVID-19. The CDR3, as DNA: TGTGCCAGCAGCCGCCAAGGCGGAGCGGGAGGAAGAGACGGGGAGCTGTTTTTT. Its protein is CASSRQGGAGGRDGELFF.